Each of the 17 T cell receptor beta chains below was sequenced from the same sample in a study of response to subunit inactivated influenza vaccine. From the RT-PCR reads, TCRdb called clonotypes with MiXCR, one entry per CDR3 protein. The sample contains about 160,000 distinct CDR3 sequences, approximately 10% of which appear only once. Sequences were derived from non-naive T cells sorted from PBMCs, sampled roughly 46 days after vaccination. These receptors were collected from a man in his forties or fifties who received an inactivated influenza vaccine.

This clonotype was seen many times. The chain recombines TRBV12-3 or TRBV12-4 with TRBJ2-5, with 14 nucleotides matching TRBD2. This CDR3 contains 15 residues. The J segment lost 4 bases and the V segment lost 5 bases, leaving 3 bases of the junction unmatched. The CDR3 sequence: CASSPGLAGVETQYF. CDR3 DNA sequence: TGTGCCAGCAGTCCGGGACTAGCGGGAGTAGAGACCCAGTACTTC.

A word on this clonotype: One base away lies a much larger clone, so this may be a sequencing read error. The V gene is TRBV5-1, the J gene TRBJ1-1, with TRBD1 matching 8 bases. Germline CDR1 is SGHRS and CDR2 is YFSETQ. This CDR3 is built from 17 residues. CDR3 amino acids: CVSSLWAGGVGDTEAFF. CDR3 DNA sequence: TGCGTCAGCAGCTTGTGGGCAGGGGGCGTGGGGGACACTGAAGCTTTCTTT.

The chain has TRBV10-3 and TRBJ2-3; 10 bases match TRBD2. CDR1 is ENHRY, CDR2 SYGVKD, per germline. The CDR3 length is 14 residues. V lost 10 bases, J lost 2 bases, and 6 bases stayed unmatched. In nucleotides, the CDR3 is TGTGCCACCCTAGCGGGAGTTGACACAGATACGCAGTATTTT. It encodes CATLAGVDTDTQYF.

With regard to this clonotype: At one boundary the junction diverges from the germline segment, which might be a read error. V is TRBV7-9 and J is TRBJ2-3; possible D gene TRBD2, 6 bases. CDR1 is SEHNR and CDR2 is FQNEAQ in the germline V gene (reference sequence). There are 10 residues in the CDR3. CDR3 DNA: TGTGCCAGCAGCGGGGAGGCGCACTATTTT. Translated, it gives CASSGEAHYF. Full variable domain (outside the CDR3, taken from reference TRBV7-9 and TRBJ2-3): DTGVSQNPRHKITKRGQNVTFRCDPISEHNRLYWYRQTLGQGPEFLTYFQNEAQLEKSRLLSDRFSAERPKGSFSTLEIQRTEQGDSAMYLCASSGEAHYFGPGTRLTVL.

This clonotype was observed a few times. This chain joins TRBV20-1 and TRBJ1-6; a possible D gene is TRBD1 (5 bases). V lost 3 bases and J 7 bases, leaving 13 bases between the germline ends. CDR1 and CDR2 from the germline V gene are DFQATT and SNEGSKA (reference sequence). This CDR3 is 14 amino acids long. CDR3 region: CSASRDRRNSPLHF. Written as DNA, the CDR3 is TGCAGTGCTAGTCGGGACCGTAGGAATTCACCCCTCCACTTT.

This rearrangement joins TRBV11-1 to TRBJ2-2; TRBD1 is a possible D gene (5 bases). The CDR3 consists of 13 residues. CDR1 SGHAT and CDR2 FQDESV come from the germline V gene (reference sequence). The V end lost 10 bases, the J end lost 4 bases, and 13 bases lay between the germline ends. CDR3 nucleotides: TGTGCCATCAGGGAAGGGCCCACCGGGGAGCTGTTTTTT. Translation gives CAIREGPTGELFF. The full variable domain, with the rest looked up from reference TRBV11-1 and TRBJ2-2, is EAEVAQSPRYKITEKSQAVAFWCDPISGHATLYWYRQILGQGPELLVQFQDESVVDDSQLPKDRFSAERLKGVDSTLKIQPAELGDSAMYLCAIREGPTGELFFGEGSRLTVL.

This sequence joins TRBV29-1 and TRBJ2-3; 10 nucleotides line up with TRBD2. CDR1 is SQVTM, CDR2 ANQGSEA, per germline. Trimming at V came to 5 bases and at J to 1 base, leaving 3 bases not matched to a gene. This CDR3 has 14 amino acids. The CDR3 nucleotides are TGCAGCGTTCGGCTAGCGGGGGGCACAGATACGCAGTATTTT. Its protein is CSVRLAGGTDTQYF.

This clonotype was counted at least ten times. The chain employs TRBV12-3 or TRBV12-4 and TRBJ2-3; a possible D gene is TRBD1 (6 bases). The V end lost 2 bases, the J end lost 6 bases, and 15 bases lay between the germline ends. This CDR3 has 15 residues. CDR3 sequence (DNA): TGTGCCAGCAGTTTAAGGGTGACAGGCCAGGATACGCAGTATTTT. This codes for CASSLRVTGQDTQYF.

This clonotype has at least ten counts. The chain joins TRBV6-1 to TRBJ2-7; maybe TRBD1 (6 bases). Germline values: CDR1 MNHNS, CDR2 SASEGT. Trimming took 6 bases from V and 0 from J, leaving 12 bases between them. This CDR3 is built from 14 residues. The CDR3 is CASSPGVASYEQYF. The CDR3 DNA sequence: TGTGCCAGCAGCCCAGGGGTGGCCTCCTACGAGCAGTACTTC.

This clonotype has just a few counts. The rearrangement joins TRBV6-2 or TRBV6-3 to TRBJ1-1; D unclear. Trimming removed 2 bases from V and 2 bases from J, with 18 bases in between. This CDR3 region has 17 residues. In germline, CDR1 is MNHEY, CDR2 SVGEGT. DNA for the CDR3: TGTGCCAGCAGTTACACCCTCCCAAGGACGGACAACACTGAAGCTTTCTTT. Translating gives CASSYTLPRTDNTEAFF.

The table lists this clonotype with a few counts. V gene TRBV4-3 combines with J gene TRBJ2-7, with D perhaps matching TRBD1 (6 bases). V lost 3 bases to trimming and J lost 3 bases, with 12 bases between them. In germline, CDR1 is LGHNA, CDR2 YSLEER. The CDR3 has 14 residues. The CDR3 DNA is TGCGCCAGCAGCCAGGGGCAGGGGAACTACGAGCAGTACTTC. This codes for CASSQGQGNYEQYF.

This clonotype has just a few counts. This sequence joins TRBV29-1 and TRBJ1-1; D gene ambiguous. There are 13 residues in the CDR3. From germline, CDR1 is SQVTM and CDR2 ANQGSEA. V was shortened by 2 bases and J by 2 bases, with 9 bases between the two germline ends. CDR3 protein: CSVEMLANTEAFF. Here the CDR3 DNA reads TGCAGCGTTGAAATGCTGGCCAACACTGAAGCTTTCTTT.

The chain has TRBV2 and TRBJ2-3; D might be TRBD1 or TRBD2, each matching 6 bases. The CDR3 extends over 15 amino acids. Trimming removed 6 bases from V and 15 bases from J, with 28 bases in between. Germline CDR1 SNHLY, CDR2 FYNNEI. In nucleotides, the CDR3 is TGTGCCAGCAGCAGATCCGGGGGCCCCCGCGGGGAGCCTTATTTT. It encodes CASSRSGGPRGEPYF.

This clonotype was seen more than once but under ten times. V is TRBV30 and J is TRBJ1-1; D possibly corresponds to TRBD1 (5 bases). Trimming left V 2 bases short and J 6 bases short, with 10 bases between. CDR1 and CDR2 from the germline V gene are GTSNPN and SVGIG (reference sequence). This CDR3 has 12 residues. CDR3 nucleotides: TGTGCCTGGAGTCGTTCGGGGGCTGAAGCTTTCTTT. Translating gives CAWSRSGAEAFF.

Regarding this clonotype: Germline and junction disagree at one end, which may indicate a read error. Written as DNA, the CDR3 is TGTGCCAGCACCGACTCTTTGGGCTCTGGGGCCAACGTCCTGTCTTTC. Encoded protein: CASTDSLGSGANVLSF. This sequence joins TRBV6-2 or TRBV6-3 and TRBJ2-6, with D perhaps TRBD1 (5 bases). The CDR3 has 16 residues. Per the germline V gene, CDR1 is MNHEY and CDR2 is SVGEGT.

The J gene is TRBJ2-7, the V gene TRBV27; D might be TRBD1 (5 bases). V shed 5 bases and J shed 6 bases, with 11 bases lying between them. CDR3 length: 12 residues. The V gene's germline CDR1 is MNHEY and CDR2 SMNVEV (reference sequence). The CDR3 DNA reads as TGTGCCAGCAGTCGACAGAAGGGCGAGCAGTACTTC. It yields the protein CASSRQKGEQYF.

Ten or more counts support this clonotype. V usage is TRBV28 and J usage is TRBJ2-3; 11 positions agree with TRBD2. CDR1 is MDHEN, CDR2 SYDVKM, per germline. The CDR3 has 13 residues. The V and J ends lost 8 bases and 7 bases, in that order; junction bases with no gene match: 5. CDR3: CASEGTSGYTQYF. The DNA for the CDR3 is TGTGCCAGCGAGGGGACTAGCGGTTATACGCAGTATTTT.